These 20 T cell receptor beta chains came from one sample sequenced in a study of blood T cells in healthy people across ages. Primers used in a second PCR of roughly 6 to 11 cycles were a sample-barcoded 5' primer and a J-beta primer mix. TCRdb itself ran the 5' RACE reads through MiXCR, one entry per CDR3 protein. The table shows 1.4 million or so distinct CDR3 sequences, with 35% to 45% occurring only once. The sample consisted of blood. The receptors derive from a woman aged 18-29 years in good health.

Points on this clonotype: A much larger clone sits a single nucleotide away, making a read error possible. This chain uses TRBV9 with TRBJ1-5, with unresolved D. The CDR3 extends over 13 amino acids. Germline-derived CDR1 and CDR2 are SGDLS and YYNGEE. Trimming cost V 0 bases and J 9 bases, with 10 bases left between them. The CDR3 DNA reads TGTGCCAGCAGCGTAGGTGTCTCAGGGCCCCAGCATTTT. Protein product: CASSVGVSGPQHF.

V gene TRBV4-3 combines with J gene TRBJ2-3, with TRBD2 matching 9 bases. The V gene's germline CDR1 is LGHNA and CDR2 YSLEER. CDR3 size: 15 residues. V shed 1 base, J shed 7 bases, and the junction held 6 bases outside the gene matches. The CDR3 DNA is TGCGCCAGCAGCCAAGGGGCTAGCGGGACTTATACGCAGTATTTT. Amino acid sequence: CASSQGASGTYTQYF.

DNA of the CDR3: TGCGCCAGCAGCCCTACTAGCGGGAGGATGTACAATGAGCAGTTCTTC. The encoded protein is CASSPTSGRMYNEQFF. The V gene is TRBV4-1, the J gene TRBJ2-1; 12 bases line up with TRBD2. V lost 4 bases to trimming and J lost 4 bases; unmatched junction nucleotides: 5. The CDR3 has 16 amino acids. Germline V gives CDR1 MGHRA, CDR2 YSYEKL.

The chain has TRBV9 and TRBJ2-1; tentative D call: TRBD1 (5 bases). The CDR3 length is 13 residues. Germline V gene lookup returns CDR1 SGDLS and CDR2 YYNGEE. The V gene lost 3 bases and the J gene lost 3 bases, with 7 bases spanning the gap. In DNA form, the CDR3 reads TGTGCCAGCAGCGGGGGCATCTACAATGAGCAGTTCTTC. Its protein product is CASSGGIYNEQFF.

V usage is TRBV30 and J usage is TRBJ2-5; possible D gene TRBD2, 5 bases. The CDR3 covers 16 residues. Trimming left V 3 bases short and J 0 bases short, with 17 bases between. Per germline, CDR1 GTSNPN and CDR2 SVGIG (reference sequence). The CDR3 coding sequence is TGTGCCTGGAGGGATCCGGGAAAGGGCTACCAAGAGACCCAGTACTTC. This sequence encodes CAWRDPGKGYQETQYF.

The chain's CDR3 is CASSLVGDGNYGYTF. The CDR3 DNA reads TGTGCCAGCAGCTTAGTGGGGGACGGAAATTATGGCTACACCTTC. The gene calls are TRBV7-2 and TRBJ1-2; a possible D gene is TRBD1 (5 bases). Germline CDR1 is SGHTA and CDR2 is FQGNSA. The V gene lost 1 base and the J gene lost 5 bases, with 14 bases spanning the gap. This CDR3 region has 15 residues.

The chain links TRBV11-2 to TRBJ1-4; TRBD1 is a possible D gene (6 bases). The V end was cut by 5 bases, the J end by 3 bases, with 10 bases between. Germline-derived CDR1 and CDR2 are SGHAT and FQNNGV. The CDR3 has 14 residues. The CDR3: CASSVHRANEKLFF. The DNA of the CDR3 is TGTGCCAGCAGCGTCCACAGGGCTAATGAAAAACTGTTTTTT. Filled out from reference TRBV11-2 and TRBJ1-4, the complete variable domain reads EAGVAQSPRYKIIEKRQSVAFWCNPISGHATLYWYQQILGQGPKLLIQFQNNGVVDDSQLPKDRFSAERLKGVDSTLKIQPAKLEDSAVYLCASSVHRANEKLFFGSGTQLSVL.

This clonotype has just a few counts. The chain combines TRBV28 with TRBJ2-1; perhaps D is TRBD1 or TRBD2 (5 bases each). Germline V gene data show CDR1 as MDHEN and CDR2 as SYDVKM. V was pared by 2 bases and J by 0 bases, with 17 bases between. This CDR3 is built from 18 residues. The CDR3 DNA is TGTGCCAGCAGTTTAAGGGGAGCGCCCCGCGTCTCCTACAATGAGCAGTTCTTC. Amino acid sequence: CASSLRGAPRVSYNEQFF.

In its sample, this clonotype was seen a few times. The CDR3 protein is CAMLGAGTERNTEAFF. CDR3 nucleotides: TGTGCCATGCTTGGGGCGGGAACCGAGAGGAACACTGAAGCTTTCTTT. V and J are TRBV7-9 and TRBJ1-1; TRBD1 is a possible D gene (5 bases). There are 16 residues in the CDR3. V lost 10 bases and J 1 base, leaving 22 bases between the germline ends. Germline CDR1 is SEHNR and CDR2 is FQNEAQ (reference sequence).

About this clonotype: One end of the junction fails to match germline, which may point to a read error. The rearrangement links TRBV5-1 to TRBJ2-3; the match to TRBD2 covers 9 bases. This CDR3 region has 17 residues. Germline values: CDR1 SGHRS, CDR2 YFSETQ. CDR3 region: CASSLVSSGTSTDTQYF. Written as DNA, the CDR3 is TGTGCCAGCAGCTTGGTTTCTAGCGGGACTAGCACAGATACGCAGTATTTT. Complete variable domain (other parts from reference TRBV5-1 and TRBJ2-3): KAGVTQTPRYLIKTRGQQVTLSCSPISGHRSVSWYQQTPGQGLQFLFEYFSETQRNKGNFPGRFSGRQFSNSRSEMNVSTLELGDSALYLCASSLVSSGTSTDTQYFGPGTRLTVL.

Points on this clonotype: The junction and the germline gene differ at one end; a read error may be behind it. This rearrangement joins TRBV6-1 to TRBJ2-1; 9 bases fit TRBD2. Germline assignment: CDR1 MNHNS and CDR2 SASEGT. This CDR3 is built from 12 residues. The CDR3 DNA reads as TGTGCCACTCTAGCGGGGTACAATGAGCAGTCCTTC. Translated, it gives CATLAGYNEQSF.

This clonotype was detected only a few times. This CDR3 reads CSAREVGSSRPQHF. CDR3 nucleotide sequence: TGCAGTGCTAGAGAGGTGGGGAGCTCGCGGCCCCAGCATTTT. The rearrangement uses TRBV20-1 and TRBJ1-5; D unclear. V lost 0 bases, J lost 9 bases, and 15 bases lay in between. From germline, CDR1 is DFQATT and CDR2 SNEGSKA (reference sequence). CDR3 length: 14 amino acids.

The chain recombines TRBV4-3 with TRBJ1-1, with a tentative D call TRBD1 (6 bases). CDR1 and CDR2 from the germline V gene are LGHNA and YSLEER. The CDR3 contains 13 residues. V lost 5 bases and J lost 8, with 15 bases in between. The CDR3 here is CASSTSTGPEAFF. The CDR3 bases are TGCGCCAGCAGCACAAGCACAGGGCCCGAAGCTTTCTTT.

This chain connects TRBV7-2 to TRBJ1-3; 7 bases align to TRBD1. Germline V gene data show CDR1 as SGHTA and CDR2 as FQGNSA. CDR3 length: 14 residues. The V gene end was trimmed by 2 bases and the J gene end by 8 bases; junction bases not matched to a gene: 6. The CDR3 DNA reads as TGTGCCAGCAGCTTACAGGGGGGCGGTGACACCATATATTTT. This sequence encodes CASSLQGGGDTIYF.

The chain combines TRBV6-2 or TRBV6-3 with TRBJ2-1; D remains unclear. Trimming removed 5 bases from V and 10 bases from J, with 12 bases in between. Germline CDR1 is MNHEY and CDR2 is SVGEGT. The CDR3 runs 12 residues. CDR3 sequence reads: CASSRKVGEQFF. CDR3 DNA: TGTGCCAGCAGTAGGAAGGTCGGGGAGCAGTTCTTC.

CDR3 loop: CAIKSGTGGGNQPQHF. The CDR3 DNA reads as TGTGCCATCAAGTCCGGGACAGGGGGCGGCAATCAGCCCCAGCATTTT. J is TRBJ1-5 and V is TRBV10-3, with 12 bases identical to TRBD1. The CDR3 totals 16 residues. The germline V gene has CDR1 ENHRY and CDR2 SYGVKD. Trimming at V came to 7 bases and at J to 2 bases, leaving 6 bases not matched to a gene.

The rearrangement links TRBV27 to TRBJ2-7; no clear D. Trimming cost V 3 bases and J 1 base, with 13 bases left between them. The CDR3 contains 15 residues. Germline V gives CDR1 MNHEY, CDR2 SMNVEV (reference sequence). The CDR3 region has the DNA TGTGCCAGCAGTTTTCTACCCAAGAATTCCTACGAGCAGTACTTC. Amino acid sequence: CASSFLPKNSYEQYF.

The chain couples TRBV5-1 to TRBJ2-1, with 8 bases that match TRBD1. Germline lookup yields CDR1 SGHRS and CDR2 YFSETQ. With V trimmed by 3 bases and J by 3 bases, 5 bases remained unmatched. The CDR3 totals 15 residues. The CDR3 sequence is CASSSTTGDYNEQFF. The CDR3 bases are TGCGCCAGCAGCTCTACGACAGGGGACTACAATGAGCAGTTCTTC.

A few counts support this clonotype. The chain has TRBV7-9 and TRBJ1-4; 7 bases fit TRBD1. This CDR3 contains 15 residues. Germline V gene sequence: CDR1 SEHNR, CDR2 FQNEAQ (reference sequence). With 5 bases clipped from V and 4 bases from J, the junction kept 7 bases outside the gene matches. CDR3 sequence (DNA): TGTGCCAGCAGCCTCGGGACAGATAATAATGAAAAACTGTTTTTT. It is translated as CASSLGTDNNEKLFF.

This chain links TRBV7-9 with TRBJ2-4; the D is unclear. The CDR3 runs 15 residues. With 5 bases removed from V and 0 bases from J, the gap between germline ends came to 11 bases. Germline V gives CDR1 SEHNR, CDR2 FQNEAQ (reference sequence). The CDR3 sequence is CASSPGRRAKNIQYF. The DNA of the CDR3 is TGTGCCAGCAGCCCCGGCCGGAGAGCCAAAAACATTCAGTACTTC.